The source of this TCR beta chain is a study of T cells in Graves' hyperthyroidism and ophthalmopathy. Study results and caveats: Researchers found most expanded thyroid clonotypes above 0.001 in blood as well.

Concerning this clonotype: Its specificity is unknown.

Newly diagnosed patients aged 18 to 65 had hyperthyroidism of under 2 months' duration. Orbital computed tomography and thyroid ultrasound, together with serum TRAb and thyroxine and clinical symptoms, were used for diagnoses. Blood was drawn at first hyperthyroidism diagnosis, before any ophthalmopathy symptoms. The TCR beta CDR3 regions underwent amplification using RNA transcripts as the source. The TCR CDR3 was amplified in a first-round RT-PCR using the HTBI primer set. Each CDR3 protein is one row after TCRdb ran MiXCR on the multiplex PCR reads. The sample consists of a few hundred thousand distinct CDR3 sequences, less than 15% of them appearing once. Source material: blood. This sequence originates from a woman aged 40 to 50 with Graves' hyperthyroidism that later progressed to Graves' ophthalmopathy.

The CDR3 DNA follows: TGTGCCAGCAGTTTTAGCGGGGCGGGAAACTATGGCTACACCTTC. Its protein product is CASSFSGAGNYGYTF. V gene TRBV12-3 or TRBV12-4 combines with J gene TRBJ1-2, with D possibly being TRBD1 (5 bases). This CDR3 contains 15 residues. V was trimmed by 3 bases and J by 2 bases, leaving 13 bases between them.